The subject of this entry is one TCR beta chain. This sample is drawn from a study of blood T cell repertoires in COVID-19. Study in general: Both acute and convalescent COVID-19 samples were obtained from the United States, Italy and Spain.

V shed 2 bases, J shed 3 bases, and the junction held 11 bases outside the gene matches. CDR3 length: 18 residues. CDR1 is MNHEY, CDR2 SVGEGT, per germline. Per the study methods: Scientists estimated how many nucleated cells there were by amplifying reference gene primers. Here immunoSEQ multiplex PCR was the method, and the copy in TCRdb shows in-frame clones only, minus some. From that table come the V and J calls and clone size; the DNA was used to work out D and trimming. The sample consists of hundreds of thousands of clones, about 90% of them appearing once. The sequencing input was peripheral blood. The rearrangement uses TRBV6-2 or TRBV6-3 and TRBJ2-2, with 8 bases matching TRBD2. This sequence was found in a young man with COVID-19, enrolled during active disease. The CDR3 DNA reads as TGTGCCAGCAGTTACGAGAGAGAGCGGGAGTATTACACCGGGGAGCTGTTTTTT. As protein: CASSYEREREYYTGELFF.